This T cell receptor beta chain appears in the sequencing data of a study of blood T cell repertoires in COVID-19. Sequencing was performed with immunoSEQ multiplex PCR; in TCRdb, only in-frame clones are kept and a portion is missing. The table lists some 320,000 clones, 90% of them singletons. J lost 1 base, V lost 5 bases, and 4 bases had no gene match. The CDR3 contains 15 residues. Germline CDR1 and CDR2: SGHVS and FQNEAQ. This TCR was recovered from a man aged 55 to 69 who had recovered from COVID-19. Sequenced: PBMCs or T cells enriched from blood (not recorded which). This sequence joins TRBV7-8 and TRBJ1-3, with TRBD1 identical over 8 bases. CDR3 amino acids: CASSLGQASGNTIYF. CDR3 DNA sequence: TGTGCCAGCAGCCTGGGACAGGCATCTGGAAACACCATATATTTT.